Sequencing of this T cell receptor (beta chain) was carried out in a study of cytomegalovirus exposure and HLA in healthy donors. Whole-study context: HLA-typed donors were the source of around 85 million unique TCRs held in an early data release. Study findings and constraints: CMV serostatus alone was available as immune exposure information. It was shown in a later analysis that HLA-associated TCR beta chains were more clonally expanded than other, equally common chains. Overall, roughly 150 TCR beta chains were annotated as cytomegalovirus-associated.

As concerns this clone: Its antigen is still unknown.

The PCR contained 60 Vbeta and 13 Jbeta primers. TCRdb's table, derived via immunoSEQ multiplex PCR, lists solely in-frame clones and lacks some. The sample includes 150,000 to 200,000 clones, approximately 80% of them seen just once. Germline V gene sequence: CDR1 LGHNA, CDR2 YSLEER. CDR3 length equals 14 residues. The V end lost 0 bases, the J end lost 7 bases, and 12 bases lay between the germline ends. V usage is TRBV4-3 and J usage is TRBJ1-2; no definite D call. What was sequenced was PBMCs. This TCR derives from a woman in her thirties in good health and CMV-seronegative. For the CDR3, the DNA is TGCGCCAGCAGCCAAGATCGGCCCCCTAGTGGCTACACCTTC. Amino acids: CASSQDRPPSGYTF.